This passage covers 32 T cell receptor beta chains from one sample sequenced in a study of beta chain features in type 1 diabetes (dated by TCRdb to the late 2010s). Library generation was performed with the immunoSEQ multiplex PCR assay. The entire amount of isolated RNA was reverse transcribed using the High Capacity cDNA Reverse Transcription Kit, so the sequenced TCRB transcripts were expressed ones. TCRdb carries this immuneACCESS record with in-frame sequences only. Its versions omit some clonotypes, under half of them owing to an unresolved V gene in the studies checked, with the rest unexplained. The sample includes 970,000 or so clones, with 17% observed a single time. The ten largest clonotypes hold 0.02% to 0.025% of the sample. The sequenced sample consisted of naive CD4+ T cells from blood. The sample's cell subset or site, from its label and the paper: true naive CD4+ T cells. The receptors shown here come from a young woman in good health.

This clone was seen a handful of times. The CDR3 protein is CASRTGNTQYF. The CDR3 DNA is TGTGCCAGCAGAACGGGGAATACGCAGTATTTT. The chain uses TRBV2 and TRBJ2-3; tentative D call: TRBD2 (5 bases). Germline CDR1 SNHLY, CDR2 FYNNEI. The CDR3 extends over 11 amino acids. The V end lost 6 bases, the J end lost 7 bases, and 8 bases lay between the germline ends. The complete variable domain, with remaining parts taken from reference TRBV2 and TRBJ2-3, reads EPEVTQTPSHQVTQMGQEVILRCVPISNHLYFYWYRQILGQKVEFLVSFYNNEISEKSEIFDDQFSVERPDGSNFTLKIRSTKLEDSAMYFCASRTGNTQYFGPGTRLTVL.

In this sample, this clone turned up a few times. The chain uses TRBV10-3 and TRBJ2-3, with TRBD1 identical over 8 bases. With V trimmed by 6 bases and J by 3 bases, 14 bases remained unmatched. Germline lookup yields CDR1 ENHRY and CDR2 SYGVKD. There are 17 residues in the CDR3. CDR3 protein: CAISPGPGQVGTDTQYF. In DNA form, the CDR3 reads TGTGCCATCAGCCCAGGACCGGGACAGGTTGGGACAGATACGCAGTATTTT.

This clone was seen more than once but under ten times. The genes are TRBV15 and TRBJ2-7, with 9 positions matching TRBD2. The CDR3 is 18 residues long. Trimming cost V 1 base and J 5 bases; bases outside gene matches: 15. Germline CDR1 is LNHNV and CDR2 is YYDKDF (reference sequence). CDR3 residues: CATSRGLGVSGRRNEQYF. CDR3 nucleotide sequence: TGTGCCACCAGCAGAGGCCTGGGGGTTAGCGGGAGAAGGAACGAGCAGTACTTC.

This sequence joins TRBV6-6 and TRBJ2-7; no clear D gene. The CDR3 loop spans 16 amino acids. Germline V gene lookup returns CDR1 MNHNY and CDR2 SVGAGI (reference sequence). V shed 0 bases and J shed 0 bases, with 12 bases lying between them. Here the CDR3 reads CASSYSRGRISYEQYF. The CDR3 coding sequence is TGTGCCAGCAGTTACTCAAGAGGCAGAATCTCCTACGAGCAGTACTTC.

This clone turned up a few times. J is TRBJ2-2 and V is TRBV30; D possibly corresponds to TRBD2 (6 bases). Germline V lookup: CDR1 GTSNPN, CDR2 SVGIG (reference sequence). The CDR3 spans 17 residues. V lost 3 bases, J lost 0 bases, and 17 bases lay in between. The DNA of the CDR3 is TGTGCCTGGAGCTTACGCGCCGGGACTTCGAACACCGGGGAGCTGTTTTTT. Its translation: CAWSLRAGTSNTGELFF. Variable domain in full (rest from reference TRBV30 and TRBJ2-2): SQTIHQWPATLVQPVGSPLSLECTVEGTSNPNLYWYRQAAGRGLQLLFYSVGIGQISSEVPQNLSASRPQDRQFILSSKKLLLSDSGFYLCAWSLRAGTSNTGELFFGEGSRLTVL.

The sample holds a few counts of this clone. J is TRBJ2-7 and V is TRBV5-1, with D hard to call. Trimming took 0 bases from V and 5 from J, leaving 3 bases between them. The CDR3 covers 11 residues. In germline, CDR1 is SGHRS, CDR2 YFSETQ. The CDR3 DNA sequence: TGCGCCAGCAGCTTGGAAGACGAGCAGTACTTC. It is translated as CASSLEDEQYF.

The chain joins TRBV10-2 to TRBJ1-1, with D perhaps matching TRBD1 (5 bases). V shed 0 bases and J shed 5 bases, with 16 bases lying between them. This CDR3 contains 16 residues. CDR1 and CDR2 (germline): WSHSY, SAAADI. For the CDR3, the DNA is TGCGCCAGCAGTGAGTCGACGGGGGATCTCGGGACTGAAGCTTTCTTT. Its protein product is CASSESTGDLGTEAFF.

The V and J genes are TRBV7-9 and TRBJ2-2; D is possibly TRBD1 or TRBD2 (5 bases each). CDR1 is SEHNR and CDR2 is FQNEAQ in the germline V gene (reference sequence). The CDR3 totals 13 residues. V lost 5 bases and J lost 8, with 12 bases in between. The CDR3: CASSLDGAGELFF. The CDR3 nucleotides are TGTGCCAGCAGCCTGGACGGGGCTGGGGAGCTGTTTTTT.

Only a few counts were recorded for this clone. The rearrangement links TRBV10-3 to TRBJ2-2; TRBD2 might be the D (5 bases). Deletions cut 9 bases from V and 5 bases from J, with 16 bases between. The CDR3 covers 14 residues. Germline CDR1 ENHRY, CDR2 SYGVKD. DNA of the CDR3: TGTGCCATTAGTAGCCGGGATCCTACCGGGGAGCTGTTTTTT. Translated, it gives CAISSRDPTGELFF.

This sequence joins TRBV10-3 and TRBJ1-5; D ambiguous. This CDR3 region has 13 residues. The V end lost 3 bases, the J end lost 7 bases, and 10 bases lay between the germline ends. CDR1 and CDR2 (germline): ENHRY, SYGVKD. The CDR3 region has the DNA TGTGCCATCAGTGAATCGGGGAGGCAGCCCCAGCATTTT. As protein: CAISESGRQPQHF.

V gene TRBV7-8 combines with J gene TRBJ2-1; D remains ambiguous. The CDR3 consists of 17 residues. V was cut by 0 bases and J by 2 bases, with 14 bases left in between. The germline V gene encodes CDR1 SGHVS and CDR2 FQNEAQ. In DNA, the CDR3 is TGTGCCAGCAGCTTAGCCCCCGAGAGGCCACCCTACAATGAGCAGTTCTTC. This gives the protein CASSLAPERPPYNEQFF.

CDR3 sequence (DNA): TGTGCCAGCCATGGAGGGGCGGCCAAAAACATTCAGTACTTC. Translation gives CASHGGAAKNIQYF. The chain joins TRBV6-5 to TRBJ2-4; possibly TRBD2 for D (6 bases). Germline-derived CDR1 and CDR2 are MNHEY and SVGAGI. The CDR3 spans 14 residues. Deletions cut 8 bases from V and 1 base from J, with 12 bases between.

To note about this clone: Other nucleotide sequences in the sample specify the same CDR3. V usage is TRBV7-3 and J usage is TRBJ2-1; tentative D call: TRBD1 (5 bases). CDR3 length equals 15 residues. V lost 5 bases and J lost 0, with 11 bases in between. The germline V gene has CDR1 SGHTA and CDR2 FQGTGA. The CDR3 DNA is TGTGCCAGCAGCCCCCAGGGCGGCTCCTACAATGAGCAGTTCTTC. Protein sequence: CASSPQGGSYNEQFF.

The gene calls are TRBV5-4 and TRBJ1-4, with 7 nucleotides matching TRBD1. This CDR3 has 15 amino acids. Unmatched junction bases numbered 10, after V lost 4 bases and J lost 7 bases. Looked up from germline, CDR1 is SGHNT and CDR2 is YYREEE (reference sequence). CDR3 in amino acids: CASSPGGRGGEKLFF. The DNA for the CDR3 is TGTGCCAGCAGCCCCGGAGGCAGGGGGGGTGAAAAACTGTTTTTT.

This clone has more than one count but fewer than ten. The gene calls are TRBV4-1 and TRBJ2-7, with D uncertain. From germline, CDR1 is MGHRA and CDR2 YSYEKL. CDR3 length: 15 residues. With 0 bases removed from V and 3 bases from J, the gap between germline ends came to 12 bases. The CDR3 DNA reads TGCGCCAGCAGCCAAGAATCGGAGAGGTTCTACGAGCAGTACTTC. As protein: CASSQESERFYEQYF.

The J gene is TRBJ2-5, the V gene TRBV2, with 10 positions matching TRBD2. The closer fit of TRBJ2-7 to the DNA end suggests the J call may be wrong. Germline V gene lookup returns CDR1 SNHLY and CDR2 FYNNEI. The CDR3 is made up of 18 amino acids. CDR3 sequence: CASSQAPRGLALTYEQYF. CDR3 sequence (DNA): TGTGCCAGCAGCCAAGCTCCGCGGGGACTAGCGTTGACCTACGAGCAGTACTTC.

CDR3 sequence reads: CASSIPGVPSGYTF. The CDR3 bases are TGTGCCAGCTCAATTCCGGGCGTACCTTCCGGCTACACCTTC. The chain joins TRBV19 to TRBJ1-2, with unresolved D. The germline gives CDR1 LNHDA, CDR2 SQIVND (reference sequence). Trimming removed 9 bases from V and 8 bases from J, with 22 bases in between. The CDR3 covers 14 residues.

This clone was counted only a few times. This chain uses TRBV15 with TRBJ2-4, with 9 bases identical to TRBD2. The germline V gene encodes CDR1 LNHNV and CDR2 YYDKDF (reference sequence). The V segment lost 0 bases and the J segment 10 bases; nucleotides outside the gene matches: 1. The CDR3 has 13 amino acids. The CDR3 sequence is CATSRDLAGIQYF. CDR3 nucleotide sequence: TGTGCCACCAGCAGAGATCTAGCGGGGATTCAGTACTTC.

The chain has TRBV15 and TRBJ1-2; unclear D gene. Germline V lookup: CDR1 LNHNV, CDR2 YYDKDF (reference sequence). V lost 11 bases and J 3 bases, leaving 13 bases between the germline ends. The CDR3 contains 12 residues. The CDR3 spells CAASRSHYGYTF. Written as DNA, the CDR3 is TGTGCCGCTAGCAGATCTCACTATGGCTACACCTTC.

In this sample, this clone turned up a few times. This CDR3 reads CASSLFPSDNEQFF. The CDR3, as DNA: TGCGCCAGCAGCTTGTTCCCTTCGGACAATGAGCAGTTCTTC. The gene calls are TRBV5-1 and TRBJ2-1; D is ambiguous. The V end lost 1 base, the J end lost 5 bases, and 10 bases lay between the germline ends. Germline-derived CDR1 and CDR2 are SGHRS and YFSETQ. The CDR3 is 14 residues long.

A few counts support this clone. V usage is TRBV19 and J usage is TRBJ1-5; TRBD1 aligns across 10 bases. The CDR3 sequence is 16 residues long. The ends lost 8 bases at V and 2 bases at J; junction bases unmatched: 9. The germline V gene has CDR1 LNHDA and CDR2 SQIVND (reference sequence). Written as DNA, the CDR3 is TGTGCCAGTGACTTGGGACAGGGGTTCGGCAATCAGCCCCAGCATTTT. It encodes CASDLGQGFGNQPQHF.

The chain employs TRBV28 and TRBJ1-5; a possible D gene is TRBD1 (5 bases). In germline, CDR1 is MDHEN, CDR2 SYDVKM. The V end was cut by 6 bases, the J end by 2 bases, with 5 bases between. This CDR3 is 12 amino acids long. The CDR3 here is CASRTGNQPQHF. The CDR3 DNA reads TGTGCCAGCAGGACAGGCAATCAGCCCCAGCATTTT.

This clone has only a few counts. This rearrangement joins TRBV10-3 to TRBJ2-7; tentative D call: TRBD2 (6 bases). Germline V lookup: CDR1 ENHRY, CDR2 SYGVKD. V was cut by 8 bases and J by 6 bases, with 14 bases left in between. The CDR3 is made up of 12 amino acids. The DNA for the CDR3 is TGTGCCATCGGAGGGGCTGGGGGCGAGCAGTACTTC. Its translation is CAIGGAGGEQYF.

The chain uses TRBV7-9 and TRBJ2-1; 7 nucleotides match TRBD2. This CDR3 has 16 residues. After removal of 0 bases from V and 5 bases from J, the junction contained 7 bases not matched to a gene. CDR1 and CDR2 from the germline V gene are SEHNR and FQNEAQ (reference sequence). In nucleotides, the CDR3 is TGTGCCAGCAGCTTAGCGCGTCTAGCGGACAACAATGAGCAGTTCTTC. Residues: CASSLARLADNNEQFF.

This clone was recorded a few times. This rearrangement joins TRBV5-1 to TRBJ2-7; 8 bases are shared with TRBD2. This CDR3 is built from 16 residues. Per germline, CDR1 SGHRS and CDR2 YFSETQ. The junction had 7 bases not matched to a gene; V was cut back by 0 bases and J by 2 bases. The CDR3 here is CASSLAGAGGTYEQYF. Here the CDR3 DNA reads TGCGCCAGCAGCTTGGCCGGGGCGGGAGGAACCTACGAGCAGTACTTC. Filled out from reference TRBV5-1 and TRBJ2-7, the complete variable domain reads KAGVTQTPRYLIKTRGQQVTLSCSPISGHRSVSWYQQTPGQGLQFLFEYFSETQRNKGNFPGRFSGRQFSNSRSEMNVSTLELGDSALYLCASSLAGAGGTYEQYFGPGTRLTVT.

The sample holds a few counts of this clone. J is TRBJ2-2 and V is TRBV2, with 9 bases identical to TRBD1. This CDR3 spans 15 amino acids. V gave up 7 bases and J gave up 5 bases; unmatched junction bases: 8. Germline CDR1 SNHLY, CDR2 FYNNEI. The DNA of the CDR3 is TGTGCCAGCACCTCGGGACAGGGTTGGACCGGGGAGCTGTTTTTT. Translated, it gives CASTSGQGWTGELFF.

This clone was detected only a few times. The chain joins TRBV4-2 to TRBJ2-1, with 11 bases that match TRBD2. The germline V gene has CDR1 LGHNA and CDR2 YNFKEQ. Trimming cost V 0 bases and J 6 bases; bases outside gene matches: 16. This CDR3 is built from 20 residues. The CDR3: CASSQDRLAGGPSRGNEQFF. Here the CDR3 DNA reads TGTGCCAGCAGCCAAGATCGGCTAGCGGGAGGTCCCTCGCGGGGCAATGAGCAGTTCTTC.

This chain uses TRBV29-1 with TRBJ2-3, with D possibly TRBD2 on 6 matching bases. This CDR3 spans 16 amino acids. With 7 bases removed from V and 1 base from J, the gap between germline ends came to 21 bases. Germline CDR1 and CDR2: SQVTM and ANQGSEA. The CDR3 here is CSAPARGSWGTDTQYF. As DNA, the CDR3 is TGCAGCGCCCCCGCCCGGGGGAGTTGGGGCACAGATACGCAGTATTTT.

The V and J genes are TRBV6-6 and TRBJ2-1, with 7 bases lining up with TRBD2. The CDR3 is 14 residues long. The trim removed 2 bases at V and 8 bases at J, leaving 6 bases unmatched. Germline V gene sequence: CDR1 MNHNY, CDR2 SVGAGI (reference sequence). For the CDR3, the DNA is TGTGCCAGCAGTTACGCGGGAGCCCGAGATGAGCAGTTCTTC. Translating it yields CASSYAGARDEQFF.

This clone was seen once. V gene TRBV27 combines with J gene TRBJ1-1, with 7 bases identical to TRBD1. The trim removed 8 bases at V and 8 bases at J, leaving 8 bases unmatched. Germline V gene sequence: CDR1 MNHEY, CDR2 SMNVEV (reference sequence). There are 12 residues in the CDR3. This CDR3 is CASLGTAREAFF. The DNA of the CDR3 is TGTGCCAGCTTGGGGACAGCACGGGAAGCTTTCTTT.

The chain links TRBV2 to TRBJ2-3, with unresolved D. V was trimmed by 5 bases and J by 4 bases, leaving 4 bases between them. The CDR3 has 11 amino acids. Germline V gives CDR1 SNHLY, CDR2 FYNNEI. CDR3 sequence reads: CASSMADTQYF. CDR3 DNA: TGTGCCAGCAGTATGGCAGATACGCAGTATTTT. The complete variable domain, with remaining parts taken from reference TRBV2 and TRBJ2-3, reads EPEVTQTPSHQVTQMGQEVILRCVPISNHLYFYWYRQILGQKVEFLVSFYNNEISEKSEIFDDQFSVERPDGSNFTLKIRSTKLEDSAMYFCASSMADTQYFGPGTRLTVL.

CDR3 in DNA: TGTGCCAGCAGCACCGGACAGGGAAACATTCAGTACTTC. Translating gives CASSTGQGNIQYF. This chain links TRBV6-6 with TRBJ2-4; 8 bases fit TRBD1. This CDR3 is built from 13 residues. CDR1 is MNHNY, CDR2 SVGAGI, per germline (reference sequence). J gave up 6 bases and V 6 bases, and 4 bases lay outside the gene matches.